The 19 T cell receptor beta chains below come from one sample, sequenced in a study of graft-versus-host responses after intestinal transplantation (dated by TCRdb to 2020 to 2023). Libraries were made using the immunoSEQ multiplex PCR assay. TCRdb holds this immuneACCESS table with in-frame rearrangements only. Some clones are missing; in checked studies, unresolved V genes explain under half, and the rest has no known cause. Recorded for this sample are approximately 94,000 clones; roughly 90% of them occurred a single time. The top ten clonotypes cover around 0.98% of the sample. In the paper's terms, the time point label means: cells obtained before transplantation from donor or recipient. Their antigen targets remain unknown. This specimen was unstimulated CD4+ T cells sorted from spleen or lymph node cells, taken before transplant. The source is a human donor who was the organ donor for an intestinal transplant.

V gene TRBV10-2 combines with J gene TRBJ2-1; D gene unclear. Germline V lookup: CDR1 WSHSY, CDR2 SAAADI. V was trimmed by 6 bases and J by 8 bases, leaving 20 bases between them. CDR3 length equals 15 residues. Here the CDR3 DNA reads TGCGCCAGCAGCCTTTCCCTTACTATGGTGGATGAGCAGTTCTTC. Translated, it gives CASSLSLTMVDEQFF.

The V call is TRBV5-1, the J call TRBJ2-3, with 11 positions matching TRBD2. Germline trimming cut 0 bases from V and 8 bases from J; bases unmatched to any gene: 5. CDR1 and CDR2 from the germline V gene are SGHRS and YFSETQ. The CDR3 has 15 residues. In nucleotides, the CDR3 is TGCGCCAGCAGCTTGGGTCTAGCGGGGGGTGGTACGCAGTATTTT. As protein: CASSLGLAGGGTQYF.

The rearrangement joins TRBV5-1 to TRBJ2-1, with 12 bases lining up with TRBD1. V was clipped by 3 bases and J by 1 base; unmatched bases: 2. The CDR3 is made up of 16 amino acids. The germline V gene has CDR1 SGHRS and CDR2 YFSETQ. The CDR3 here is CASSWGQGASYNEQFF. The CDR3 region has the DNA TGCGCCAGCAGCTGGGGACAGGGGGCATCCTACAATGAGCAGTTCTTC.

The V call is TRBV7-9, the J call TRBJ1-2; TRBD1 matches 8 bases. J gave up 6 bases and V 6 bases, and 9 bases lay outside the gene matches. Germline V gene sequence: CDR1 SEHNR, CDR2 FQNEAQ (reference sequence). This CDR3 spans 14 amino acids. This CDR3 is CASSGRQGRDGYTF. CDR3 coding DNA: TGTGCCAGCAGTGGTAGACAGGGGAGAGATGGCTACACCTTC. Together with reference TRBV7-9 and TRBJ1-2, the CDR3 gives the full variable domain: DTGVSQNPRHKITKRGQNVTFRCDPISEHNRLYWYRQTLGQGPEFLTYFQNEAQLEKSRLLSDRFSAERPKGSFSTLEIQRTEQGDSAMYLCASSGRQGRDGYTFGSGTRLTVV.

This clone was detected only once. The gene calls are TRBV9 and TRBJ1-5; unclear D gene. Germline V CDR1 and CDR2: SGDLS, YYNGEE. Trimming cost V 4 bases and J 6 bases, with 14 bases left between them. The CDR3 covers 14 residues. CDR3 amino acids: CASSTYPVGQPQHF. CDR3 DNA: TGTGCCAGCAGCACTTACCCAGTGGGTCAGCCCCAGCATTTT.

Concerning this clone itself: Relative to the germline gene, one junction end is altered; a read error may explain this. CDR3 coding DNA: TGCTCCATACAGGGGAACACTGAAGCTTTCTTT. Its translation: CSIQGNTEAFF. The chain recombines TRBV6-6 with TRBJ1-1; D is possibly TRBD1 (6 bases). CDR3 length: 11 amino acids. Per germline, CDR1 MNHNY and CDR2 SVGAGI (reference sequence).

This chain connects TRBV19 to TRBJ1-2, with TRBD1 matching over 10 bases. The V segment lost 9 bases and the J segment 4 bases; nucleotides outside the gene matches: 14. The CDR3 spans 16 residues. Germline CDR1 is LNHDA and CDR2 is SQIVND (reference sequence). The chain's CDR3 is CASENPGQGIGYGYTF. The CDR3 nucleotides are TGTGCCAGCGAAAACCCGGGACAGGGGATAGGCTATGGCTACACCTTC.

The gene calls are TRBV28 and TRBJ1-6; D not certain. CDR3 length: 15 residues. Trimming removed 2 bases at V and 3 bases at J, with 8 bases between. Germline CDR1 reads MDHEN; CDR2 reads SYDVKM. The CDR3 DNA reads TGTGCCAGCAGTTTAGGTCAGCTCTATAATTCACCCCTCCACTTT. Its translation is CASSLGQLYNSPLHF. The whole variable domain, remainder taken from reference TRBV28 and TRBJ1-6, is DVKVTQSSRYLVKRTGEKVFLECVQDMDHENMFWYRQDPGLGLRLIYFSYDVKMKEKGDIPEGYSVSREKKERFSLILESASTNQTSMYLCASSLGQLYNSPLHFGNGTRLTVT.

The rearrangement links TRBV18 to TRBJ2-1; D call uncertain. The CDR3 is 16 amino acids. V gave up 3 bases and J gave up 5 bases, with 17 bases separating them. CDR1 and CDR2 from the germline V gene are KGHSH and LQKENI. CDR3 loop: CASSPFQRVSNNEQFF. Written as DNA, the CDR3 is TGTGCCAGCTCACCTTTCCAAAGGGTGTCTAACAATGAGCAGTTCTTC.

V gene TRBV28 combines with J gene TRBJ1-6; D unclear. In germline, CDR1 is MDHEN, CDR2 SYDVKM. This CDR3 has 15 residues. V was trimmed by 6 bases and J by 2 bases, leaving 11 bases between them. CDR3 nucleotides: TGTGCCAGCAGACCTCAGAGCCCCTATAATTCACCCCTCCACTTT. Translating it yields CASRPQSPYNSPLHF. The full variable domain, in which reference TRBV28 and TRBJ1-6 provide the parts outside the CDR3, is DVKVTQSSRYLVKRTGEKVFLECVQDMDHENMFWYRQDPGLGLRLIYFSYDVKMKEKGDIPEGYSVSREKKERFSLILESASTNQTSMYLCASRPQSPYNSPLHFGNGTRLTVT.

In regard to this clone: Within the sample, other DNA sequences also encode this same CDR3. V usage is TRBV28 and J usage is TRBJ1-2; D is ambiguous. The germline V gene has CDR1 MDHEN and CDR2 SYDVKM. This CDR3 contains 12 residues. Trimming removed 3 bases from V and 5 bases from J, with 7 bases in between. CDR3 sequence reads: CASSFTLYGYTF. The CDR3 DNA reads as TGTGCCAGCAGTTTCACCCTTTATGGCTACACCTTC.

This chain uses TRBV6-6 with TRBJ1-6; the D is unclear. CDR1 is MNHNY and CDR2 is SVGAGI in the germline V gene (reference sequence). There are 14 residues in the CDR3. V lost 4 bases to trimming and J lost 2 bases, with 6 bases between them. The CDR3 sequence is CASSWDPYNSPLHF. In nucleotides, the CDR3 is TGTGCCAGCAGTTGGGATCCCTATAATTCACCCCTCCACTTT.

The chain combines TRBV7-8 with TRBJ2-2; TRBD1 aligns across 7 bases. Germline V CDR1 and CDR2: SGHVS, FQNEAQ. Trimming at V came to 5 bases and at J to 0 bases, leaving 15 bases not matched to a gene. The CDR3 totals 19 residues. CDR3 nucleotide sequence: TGTGCCAGCAGCCCTCGACAGGGTGGATCTCGAGCGAACACCGGGGAGCTGTTTTTT. It yields the protein CASSPRQGGSRANTGELFF.

The genes are TRBV30 and TRBJ1-2; D remains unclear. The V end was cut by 3 bases, the J end by 5 bases, with 19 bases between. From germline, CDR1 is GTSNPN and CDR2 SVGIG (reference sequence). The CDR3 loop spans 15 amino acids. CDR3 sequence reads: CAWSLRLGSSYGYTF. For the CDR3, the DNA is TGTGCCTGGAGCCTGCGGCTGGGGTCTTCTTATGGCTACACCTTC.

This chain connects TRBV5-1 to TRBJ1-1, with 7 bases aligning to TRBD1. J lost 5 bases, V lost 4 bases, and 14 bases had no gene match. Germline CDR1 is SGHRS and CDR2 is YFSETQ. The CDR3 covers 16 residues. The CDR3 bases are TGCGCCAGCAGCCCCGGATGGACAGGTATAGGGACTGAAGCTTTCTTT. Translation gives CASSPGWTGIGTEAFF. The variable domain in full, completed from reference TRBV5-1 and TRBJ1-1, reads KAGVTQTPRYLIKTRGQQVTLSCSPISGHRSVSWYQQTPGQGLQFLFEYFSETQRNKGNFPGRFSGRQFSNSRSEMNVSTLELGDSALYLCASSPGWTGIGTEAFFGQGTRLTVV.

This CDR3 is CASSRDRGPYEQYF. Written as DNA, the CDR3 is TGTGCCAGCAGTCGGGACAGGGGGCCCTACGAGCAGTACTTC. The chain combines TRBV5-4 with TRBJ2-7; 12 bases are a match to TRBD1. Trimming at V came to 5 bases and at J to 2 bases, leaving 2 bases not matched to a gene. The V gene's germline CDR1 is SGHNT and CDR2 YYREEE (reference sequence). This CDR3 is 14 amino acids long.

The chain has TRBV10-3 and TRBJ1-4; D is possibly TRBD1 (6 bases). This CDR3 has 15 amino acids. The ends were cut back, 0 bases at V and 5 bases at J, with 10 bases in the middle. Germline V lookup: CDR1 ENHRY, CDR2 SYGVKD. The CDR3 reads CAISESGGANEKLFF. CDR3 coding DNA: TGTGCCATCAGTGAGTCTGGGGGGGCAAATGAAAAACTGTTTTTT.

The rearrangement joins TRBV27 to TRBJ1-2; no clear D gene. The CDR3 sequence is 16 residues long. The V gene's germline CDR1 is MNHEY and CDR2 SMNVEV (reference sequence). Trimming took off 5 bases at V and 3 bases at J, with 19 bases between the two ends. The CDR3 DNA reads TGTGCCAGCAGTCTAACTCGCGGGATTCCTTACTATGGCTACACCTTC. Translation: CASSLTRGIPYYGYTF.

V usage is TRBV19 and J usage is TRBJ2-1; the D gene could be TRBD1 or TRBD2 (5 bases each). Germline loops: CDR1 LNHDA, CDR2 SQIVND (reference sequence). This CDR3 region has 16 residues. Trimming took off 5 bases at V and 3 bases at J, with 17 bases between the two ends. The CDR3 here is CASSPTRERVYNEQFF. The CDR3 region has the DNA TGTGCCAGTAGTCCAACCAGGGAGAGGGTCTACAATGAGCAGTTCTTC.